A selection of T cell receptor beta chains follows, all from one sample in a study of T cell responses to AZD1222 COVID-19 vaccine. Some clones are missing from TCRdb's copy, which holds only in-frame ones; the method was immunoSEQ multiplex PCR. The repertoire holds roughly 120,000 clones, with around 90% as singletons. The material was peripheral blood, obtained on day 0 of AZD1222 vaccination. Every receptor here comes from an adult in good health. Both conserved end residues are part of each CDR3. The order of the fields is V gene, J gene, clone size, D gene, CDR3 protein, CDR3 DNA. D genes are given only for firm matches. A row's size may be missing; if present it is once, few, many or a size class.

>TRBV3-1/TRBV3-2|TRBJ2-7|NA|NA
CASSPAPVALPSYEQYF
TGTGCCAGCAGCCCTGCCCCTGTGGCCTTACCTTCCTACGAGCAGTACTTC
>TRBV9|TRBJ1-6|NA|NA
CASSPRALNSPLHF
TGTGCCAGCAGCCCCCGGGCATTAAATTCACCCCTCCACTTT
>TRBV18|TRBJ1-5|once|NA
CASSPQPYLQPQHF
TGTGCCAGCTCCCCGCAGCCGTATTTGCAGCCCCAGCATTTT
>TRBV25-1|TRBJ2-4|few|NA
CASKGSIQYF
TGTGCCAGCAAGGGAAGCATTCAGTACTTC
>TRBV7-2|TRBJ2-1|NA|NA
CASSFPMGGINEQFF
TGTGCCAGCAGCTTTCCTATGGGCGGAATCAATGAGCAGTTCTTC
>TRBV4-2|TRBJ2-2|NA|NA
CASSRLGELFF
TGTGCCAGCAGCCGCCTGGGGGAGCTGTTTTTT
>TRBV5-4|TRBJ1-2|NA|NA
CASSPPGHPPPNYGYTF
TGTGCCAGCAGCCCCCCGGGACATCCGCCGCCAAACTATGGCTACACCTTC
>TRBV18|TRBJ2-1|once|NA
CASSPGLSSYNEQFF
TGTGCCAGCTCACCTGGGTTAAGCTCCTACAATGAGCAGTTCTTC
>TRBV19|TRBJ2-3|NA|NA
CASSIAGLGADTQYF
TGTGCCAGTAGTATTGCGGGGTTGGGGGCAGATACGCAGTATTTT
>TRBV19|TRBJ2-7|once|NA
CASSYGGDEQYF
TGTGCCAGTAGTTACGGTGGGGACGAGCAGTACTTC
>TRBV24-1|TRBJ2-1|NA|NA
CATSDSRSSYNEQFF
TGTGCCACCAGTGATTCGCGTAGCTCCTACAATGAGCAGTTCTTC
>TRBV5-1|TRBJ2-3|NA|NA
CASSPPSDTQYF
TGCGCCAGCAGCCCCCCCTCAGATACGCAGTATTTT
>TRBV5-3|TRBJ2-2|NA|TRBD1
CARSLGRQGRLLFF
TGTGCCAGAAGCTTGGGTAGACAGGGGAGGTTACTGTTTTTT
>TRBV2|TRBJ1-5|NA|NA
CASSELTGPGQPQHF
TGTGCCAGCAGTGAACTTACAGGGCCGGGTCAGCCCCAGCATTTT
>TRBV6-5|TRBJ2-7|NA|TRBD1
CASSYSGTGPYEQYF
TGTGCCAGCAGTTACTCGGGGACAGGGCCCTACGAGCAGTACTTC